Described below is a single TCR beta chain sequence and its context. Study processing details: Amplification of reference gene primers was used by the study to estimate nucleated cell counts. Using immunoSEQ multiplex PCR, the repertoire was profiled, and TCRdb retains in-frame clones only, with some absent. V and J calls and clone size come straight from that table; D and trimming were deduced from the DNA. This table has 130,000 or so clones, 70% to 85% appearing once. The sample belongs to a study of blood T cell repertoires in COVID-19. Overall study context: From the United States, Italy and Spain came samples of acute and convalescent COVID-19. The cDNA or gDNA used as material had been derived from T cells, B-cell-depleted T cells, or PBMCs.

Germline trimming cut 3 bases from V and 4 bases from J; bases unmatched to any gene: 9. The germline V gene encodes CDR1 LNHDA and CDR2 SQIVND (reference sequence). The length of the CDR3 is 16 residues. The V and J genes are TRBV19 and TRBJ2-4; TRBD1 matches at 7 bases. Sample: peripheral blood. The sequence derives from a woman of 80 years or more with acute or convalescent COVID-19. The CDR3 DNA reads TGTGCCAGTAGTATTGAGGCACCGGGACAGAAAAACATTCAGTACTTC. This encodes CASSIEAPGQKNIQYF.